This TCR beta chain derives from a study of cytomegalovirus exposure and HLA in healthy donors. PCR was performed using 60 Vbeta and 13 Jbeta primers. TCRdb keeps only in-frame clones here, not all; method: immunoSEQ multiplex PCR. This table holds some 67,000 clones, 70% to 90% found once. Details on this clone: This sample includes further DNA sequences coding for the same CDR3.

What was sequenced was PBMCs. This clonotype originated in a woman between 25 and 40 years old in good health and CMV-seronegative.

The CDR3 sequence is CASSSKQGANTEAFF. CDR3 bases: TGTGCCAGTAGTAGCAAACAGGGGGCAAACACTGAAGCTTTCTTT. This chain connects TRBV19 to TRBJ1-1; 9 nucleotides agree with TRBD1. V gave up 4 bases and J gave up 2 bases; unmatched junction bases: 5. This CDR3 comprises 15 residues. CDR1 and CDR2 (germline): LNHDA, SQIVND (reference sequence).